Listed here is a single TCR beta chain. The antigen remains undetermined. Per the germline V gene, CDR1 is LGHNA and CDR2 is YSLEER. The CDR3 sequence is 13 residues long. V lost 0 bases and J 5 bases, leaving 2 bases between the germline ends. The data stem from a study of post-analysis software for immune sequencing data. Study conclusions and caveats: Relative to controls, patients had a handful of TRBV segments at higher frequency, with TRBV5-6, TRBV5-1 and TRBV20-1 among these. Normalized Chao1 diversity was significantly lower in multiple sclerosis patients than in controls.

Unique molecular identifiers were carried by the TCR beta cDNA libraries. MiXCR, run by TCRdb on the PCR reads, gives a single entry per CDR3 protein. There are hundreds of thousands of distinct CDR3 sequences in the sample; less than 35% occur only once, and around 0.6% lies in the top ten. This clonotype was obtained from a girl aged 10-17 years with multiple sclerosis. The chain links TRBV4-3 to TRBJ2-6; D gene ambiguous. Sequencing was carried out using blood. Written as DNA, the CDR3 is TGCGCCAGCAGCCAAGACAGGGCCAACGTCCTGACTTTC. Translating gives CASSQDRANVLTF.